Listed here is a single TCR beta chain. This record comes from a study of blood T cell repertoires in COVID-19. About the research overall: Acute and convalescent COVID-19 samples came from the United States, Italy and Spain.

The V gene's germline CDR1 is WSHSY and CDR2 SAAADI. The length of the CDR3 is 13 residues. Trimming removed 11 bases at V and 0 bases at J, with 11 bases between. Authors' data handling: From reference gene primer amplification, estimates of nucleated cell counts were derived. The repertoire was sequenced with immunoSEQ multiplex PCR; TCRdb's copy has only in-frame clones and lacks some. V and J calls and clone size are as listed in that table; D and trimming were resolved from the DNA. The sample records about 88,000 clones, approximately 91% being singletons. Sequencing was carried out using peripheral blood. The TCR sequence derives from a man aged 55-75 years with acute or convalescent COVID-19. The chain employs TRBV10-2 and TRBJ2-1; D gene uncertain. In nucleotides, the CDR3 is TGCGCCGCCTGTAGTCCCTCCTACAATGAGCAGTTCTTC. Encoded protein: CAACSPSYNEQFF.